This T cell receptor (beta chain) was sequenced in a study of pediatric ulcerative colitis. Study conclusions and caveats: All ulcerative colitis patients, but no controls, carried two rectal clonotypes. Acute severe colitis showed lower rectal diversity from clonal expansions. A couple of patients' blood samples yielded substantially fewer templates.

Here immunoSEQ multiplex PCR was the method, and the copy in TCRdb shows in-frame clones only, minus some. The data show around 61,000 clones, roughly nine tenths seen once. The CDR3 extends over 14 amino acids. Per germline, CDR1 MRHNA and CDR2 SNTAGT. V lost 6 bases and J lost 3; bases outside the gene matches: 7. Colonoscopy and blood draw happened at the same time. Details on this clone: The antigen is undetermined.

This receptor was identified in a boy younger than 18 with severe ulcerative colitis. The chain joins TRBV6-4 to TRBJ1-1, with 7 bases matching TRBD1. Sequencing was carried out using blood. In nucleotides, the CDR3 is TGTGCCAGCAGGCCGGGGAGGGGGCACACTGAAGCTTTCTTT. Translated, it gives CASRPGRGHTEAFF.